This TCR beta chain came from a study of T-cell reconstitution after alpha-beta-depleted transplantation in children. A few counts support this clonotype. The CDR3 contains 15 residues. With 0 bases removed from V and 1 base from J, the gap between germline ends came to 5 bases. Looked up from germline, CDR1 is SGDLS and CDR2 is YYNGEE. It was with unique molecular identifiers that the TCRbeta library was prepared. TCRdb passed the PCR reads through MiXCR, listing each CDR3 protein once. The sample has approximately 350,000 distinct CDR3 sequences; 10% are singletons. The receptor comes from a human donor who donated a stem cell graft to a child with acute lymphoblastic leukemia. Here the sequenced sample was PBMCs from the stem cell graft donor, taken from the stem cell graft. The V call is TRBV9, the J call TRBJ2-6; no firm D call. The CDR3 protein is CASSVGGSGANVLTF. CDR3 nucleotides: TGTGCCAGCAGCGTAGGGGGTTCTGGGGCCAACGTCCTGACTTTC.